Below, 21 T cell receptor beta chains from the same sample are listed, as sequenced in a study of blood T cell repertoires in COVID-19. Profiled with immunoSEQ multiplex PCR; TCRdb holds only in-frame clones, not every one. The top ten clones hold around a sixth of a sample with 150,000 or so clones, approximately 81% of them seen once. Sequencing was performed on PBMCs or T cells enriched from blood (not recorded which). The receptors shown here come from a man aged 55 to 70 who had recovered from COVID-19.

This clone was seen more than once but under ten times. The V gene is TRBV15, the J gene TRBJ2-5; 8 bases fit TRBD2. Losses at the gene ends were 1 base for V and 2 bases for J; bases not matched to a gene: 6. Germline-derived CDR1 and CDR2 are LNHNV and YYDKDF (reference sequence). This CDR3 region has 16 residues. The CDR3 loop reads CATSRGVTSGQETQYF. The CDR3 DNA is TGTGCCACCAGCAGAGGCGTAACTAGCGGTCAAGAGACCCAGTACTTC. Together with reference TRBV15 and TRBJ2-5, the CDR3 gives the full variable domain: DAMVIQNPRYQVTQFGKPVTLSCSQTLNHNVMYWYQQKSSQAPKLLFHYYDKDFNNEADTPDNFQSRRPNTSFCFLDIRSPGLGDTAMYLCATSRGVTSGQETQYFGPGTRLLVL.

V usage is TRBV28 and J usage is TRBJ1-2; possibly TRBD1 for D (5 bases). V was pared by 5 bases and J by 5 bases, with 15 bases between. Germline CDR1 reads MDHEN; CDR2 reads SYDVKM. This CDR3 is built from 14 residues. CDR3: CASSGAGRIYGYTF. The CDR3 region has the DNA TGTGCCAGCAGTGGGGCGGGACGAATTTATGGCTACACCTTC.

The rearrangement links TRBV7-9 to TRBJ2-7, with 7 nucleotides matching TRBD2. V shed 5 bases, J shed 5 bases, and the junction held 12 bases outside the gene matches. The CDR3 consists of 15 residues. Per the germline V gene, CDR1 is SEHNR and CDR2 is FQNEAQ (reference sequence). CDR3 loop: CASSLEGRAVDEQYF. In nucleotides, the CDR3 is TGTGCCAGCAGCCTTGAAGGGAGGGCCGTGGACGAGCAGTACTTC.

This sequence joins TRBV7-6 and TRBJ2-7, with TRBD2 identical over 8 bases. V shed 0 bases, J shed 0 bases, and the junction held 16 bases outside the gene matches. This CDR3 is built from 20 residues. The V gene's germline CDR1 is SGHVS and CDR2 FNYEAQ. Here the CDR3 DNA reads TGTGCCAGCAGCTTAGCATGGGCTAGCGGGCGACTGGATAGCTCCTACGAGCAGTACTTC. Its protein product is CASSLAWASGRLDSSYEQYF.

The V and J genes are TRBV28 and TRBJ2-1, with 13 bases aligning to TRBD2. The junction had 5 bases not matched to a gene; V was cut back by 4 bases and J by 2 bases. Germline values: CDR1 MDHEN, CDR2 SYDVKM. The CDR3 contains 17 residues. Here the CDR3 DNA reads TGTGCCAGCAGTTCCGGACTAGCGGGAGAAGCCTACAATGAGCAGTTCTTC. Protein: CASSSGLAGEAYNEQFF.

This chain joins TRBV30 and TRBJ1-5; no firm D call. Trimming stripped 0 bases from V and 7 bases from J, with 7 bases between. This CDR3 is 12 amino acids long. Germline V lookup: CDR1 GTSNPN, CDR2 SVGIG (reference sequence). The DNA for the CDR3 is TGTGCCTGGAGTGTAAATCAGCAGCCCCAGCATTTT. Amino acids: CAWSVNQQPQHF.

The chain uses TRBV28 and TRBJ2-4, with TRBD2 as a possible D gene (6 bases). The CDR3 loop spans 15 amino acids. CDR1 MDHEN and CDR2 SYDVKM come from the germline V gene. V gave up 6 bases and J gave up 4 bases, with 16 bases separating them. CDR3 bases: TGTGCCAGCAGCTTGATGACCGGGACTAAAAACATTCAGTACTTC. Its translation is CASSLMTGTKNIQYF.

This clone has only a few counts. The gene calls are TRBV28 and TRBJ1-4, with 7 bases matching TRBD1. Germline CDR1 MDHEN, CDR2 SYDVKM. This CDR3 is built from 16 residues. Unmatched junction bases numbered 11, after V lost 2 bases and J lost 8 bases. CDR3 nucleotides: TGTGCCAGCAGTTTAGGCGACAGGGTCCAGGAAGAAAAACTGTTTTTT. This gives the protein CASSLGDRVQEEKLFF.

V usage is TRBV9 and J usage is TRBJ2-7, with D perhaps matching TRBD2 (6 bases). The CDR3 length is 17 residues. V lost 0 bases and J lost 3, with 19 bases in between. Germline CDR1 reads SGDLS; CDR2 reads YYNGEE. CDR3 DNA: TGTGCCAGCAGCGTAGCTAAGGAGGGGCGGCCCCTCTACGAGCAGTACTTC. It is translated as CASSVAKEGRPLYEQYF.

The chain joins TRBV6-2 or TRBV6-3 to TRBJ2-3, with 8 bases identical to TRBD2. V lost 4 bases and J lost 3; bases outside the gene matches: 6. Germline CDR1 is MNHEY and CDR2 is SVGEGT. The CDR3 contains 15 residues. The chain's CDR3 is CASSLGLGRTDTQYF. The CDR3 DNA reads as TGTGCCAGCAGTTTGGGACTAGGAAGGACAGATACGCAGTATTTT.

The J gene is TRBJ2-1, the V gene TRBV30; D is perhaps TRBD2 (6 bases). The CDR3 contains 12 residues. Trimming stripped 4 bases from V and 12 bases from J, with 16 bases between. CDR1 and CDR2 from the germline V gene are GTSNPN and SVGIG (reference sequence). This chain's CDR3 is CAWKRDSAPQFF. As DNA, the CDR3 is TGTGCCTGGAAACGGGACTCCGCCCCGCAGTTCTTC.

V gene TRBV7-2 combines with J gene TRBJ2-5, with TRBD2 as a possible D gene (6 bases). This CDR3 is built from 13 residues. With 3 bases removed from V and 1 base from J, the gap between germline ends came to 6 bases. Germline loops: CDR1 SGHTA, CDR2 FQGNSA. The CDR3 sequence is CASSLGGQETQYF. The CDR3 DNA is TGTGCCAGCAGCTTGGGGGGCCAAGAGACCCAGTACTTC.

The table lists this clone with a few counts. This sequence joins TRBV11-1 and TRBJ2-7; weak D call: TRBD1 (8 bases). The V end lost 5 bases, the J end lost 2 bases, and 19 bases lay between the germline ends. CDR3 length: 16 residues. The V gene's germline CDR1 is SGHAT and CDR2 FQDESV (reference sequence). CDR3: CASSRGGTGLPYEQYF. Here the CDR3 DNA reads TGTGCCAGCAGCAGGGGGGGGACAGGCCTTCCCTACGAGCAGTACTTC.

The rearrangement links TRBV12-5 to TRBJ1-3, with D perhaps matching TRBD1 (6 bases). Germline V gene lookup returns CDR1 LGHNT and CDR2 FRNRAP. The CDR3 contains 20 residues. The V and J ends lost 3 bases and 1 base respectively, with 25 bases between them. The CDR3 DNA sequence: TGTGCTAGTGGTTTCCCAGATTCAGGGGCCACGGATGTATCTGGAAACACCATATATTTT. The encoded protein is CASGFPDSGATDVSGNTIYF.

Details on this clone: Germline is not matched at one junction end, which may reflect a read error. The CDR3 DNA reads as TGTGCTAGCAGCTACAGAAACACCGGGGAGCTGTTTTTT. Protein: CASSYRNTGELFF. The rearrangement joins TRBV7-7 to TRBJ2-2; D is ambiguous. The CDR3 consists of 13 residues. CDR1 is SSHAT, CDR2 FNYEAQ, per germline (reference sequence).

The gene calls are TRBV18 and TRBJ2-7, with 7 bases identical to TRBD1. The CDR3 totals 14 residues. Germline loops: CDR1 KGHSH, CDR2 LQKENI. The V and J ends lost 3 bases and 1 base, in that order; junction bases with no gene match: 3. CDR3 protein: CASSPRTGSYEQYF. In DNA form, the CDR3 reads TGTGCCAGCTCACCTCGGACAGGTTCCTACGAGCAGTACTTC.

The chain recombines TRBV19 with TRBJ1-6; D ambiguous. This CDR3 is 14 amino acids long. Between the trimmed V and J ends, which lost 3 bases and 6 bases, there was a span of 9 bases. Germline-derived CDR1 and CDR2 are LNHDA and SQIVND (reference sequence). The chain's CDR3 is CASSIEGRNSPLHF. The CDR3 region has the DNA TGTGCCAGTAGTATCGAGGGCCGTAATTCACCCCTCCACTTT.

There are a few counts of this clone. V is TRBV11-3 and J is TRBJ2-3; TRBD1 is a possible D gene (6 bases). Germline-derived CDR1 and CDR2 are SGHNT and YENEEA. V lost 1 base and J lost 6, with 11 bases in between. This CDR3 has 14 residues. CDR3 protein: CASSLGGQRDTQYF. DNA of the CDR3: TGTGCCAGCAGCTTAGGGGGACAAAGGGATACGCAGTATTTT.

The rearrangement links TRBV7-2 to TRBJ2-1, with 10 bases aligning to TRBD2. The V segment lost 0 bases and the J segment 7 bases; nucleotides outside the gene matches: 6. Germline loops: CDR1 SGHTA, CDR2 FQGNSA. There are 16 residues in the CDR3. The CDR3 reads CASSLAAAGGWNEQFF. Written as DNA, the CDR3 is TGTGCCAGCAGCTTAGCAGCAGCGGGAGGGTGGAATGAGCAGTTCTTC.

The V call is TRBV7-8, the J call TRBJ2-7, with D maybe TRBD1 (5 bases). From germline, CDR1 is SGHVS and CDR2 FQNEAQ. V lost 6 bases to trimming and J lost 0 bases, with 12 bases between them. The CDR3 runs to 14 residues. As DNA, the CDR3 is TGTGCCAGCAGGAGGCCAGGGAACTCCTACGAGCAGTACTTC. Translation gives CASRRPGNSYEQYF.

The table lists this clone with a count of one. The V call is TRBV9, the J call TRBJ1-3; D unresolved. Looked up from germline, CDR1 is SGDLS and CDR2 is YYNGEE. V gave up 0 bases and J gave up 4 bases, with 5 bases separating them. CDR3 size: 13 residues. CDR3 nucleotide sequence: TGTGCCAGCAGCGTAGAACAGGGAAACACCATATATTTT. It encodes CASSVEQGNTIYF.